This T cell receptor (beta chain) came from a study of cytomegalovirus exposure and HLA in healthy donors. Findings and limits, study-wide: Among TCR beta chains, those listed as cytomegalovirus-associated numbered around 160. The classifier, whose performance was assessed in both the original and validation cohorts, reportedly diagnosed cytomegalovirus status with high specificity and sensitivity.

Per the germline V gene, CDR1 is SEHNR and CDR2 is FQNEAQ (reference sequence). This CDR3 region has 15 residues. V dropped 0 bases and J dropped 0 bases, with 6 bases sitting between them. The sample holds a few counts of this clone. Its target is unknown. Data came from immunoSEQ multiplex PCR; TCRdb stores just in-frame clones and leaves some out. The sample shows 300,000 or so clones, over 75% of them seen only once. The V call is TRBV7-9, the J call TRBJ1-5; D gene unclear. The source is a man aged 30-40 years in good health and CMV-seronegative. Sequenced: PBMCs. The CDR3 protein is CASSLALYSNQPQHF. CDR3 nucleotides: TGTGCCAGCAGCTTAGCGCTATATAGCAATCAGCCCCAGCATTTT.